The rows below give T cell receptor beta chains drawn from one sample of a study of blood T cell repertoires in COVID-19. Sequencing used immunoSEQ multiplex PCR; TCRdb keeps in-frame clones, though not all of them. In the table there are over 250,000 clones, approximately 88% of which are singletons. The sequencing sample was made of peripheral blood. These receptors originate from a woman aged 30 to 39 with acute or convalescent COVID-19. The CDR3 runs from the conserved cysteine through the conserved F or W. A D gene is named only where the DNA matches it firmly. The size entry is marked missing in some rows and otherwise reads once, few, many or a size class.

j_call	clone_size	cdr3_length	d_call	v_call	cdr3_nt	cdr3_aa
TRBJ1-1	-	15	TRBD1	TRBV30	TGTGCCTGGAGTGCGCCGACAGGGCTGCACACTGAAGCTTTCTTT	CAWSAPTGLHTEAFF
TRBJ2-2	-	13	-	TRBV10-1	TGCGCCAGCAGTGACAGGGACACCGGGGAGCTGTTTTTT	CASSDRDTGELFF
TRBJ2-1	-	11	-	TRBV20-1	TGCAGTGCTAGAGATACTCCTCTTTTGTTCTTC	CSARDTPLLFF
TRBJ2-1	-	17	-	TRBV7-8	TGTGCCAGCGGGTTAGGAGGACTAAGTAGCTCCTACAATGAGCAGTTCTTC	CASGLGGLSSSYNEQFF
TRBJ2-1	-	16	-	TRBV4-1	TGCGCCAGCAGCCAAGTCGAGGGAGAAGCCTACAATGAGCAGTTCTTC	CASSQVEGEAYNEQFF
TRBJ2-7	-	16	TRBD2	TRBV7-6	TGTGCCAGCAGCTTACGACTAGCGGGAGGCTCCTACGAGCAGTACTTC	CASSLRLAGGSYEQYF
TRBJ1-5	-	14	-	TRBV5-1	TGCGCCAGCAGCTTGGCCTCACTAGGTCAGCCCCAGCATTTT	CASSLASLGQPQHF
TRBJ1-5	-	15	-	TRBV30	TGTGCCTGGAGTCGGGTTGGTAGTGGGAATCAGCCCCAGCATTTT	CAWSRVGSGNQPQHF
TRBJ1-2	-	14	-	TRBV6-6	TGTGCCAGCAGCCTGACAGGAGCTAACTATGGCTACACCTTC	CASSLTGANYGYTF
TRBJ2-1	once	15	-	TRBV7-6	TGTGCCAGCAGCTTAGATTGGGGCAGGGCCAATGAGCAGTTCTTC	CASSLDWGRANEQFF
TRBJ2-7	-	13	-	TRBV5-6	TGTGCCAGCAGCCCCTCGGGGTCCTACGAGCAGTACTTC	CASSPSGSYEQYF